Listed below are T cell receptor beta chains from one sample, sequenced in a study of shared clonotypes between healthy human individuals. The method was immunoSEQ multiplex PCR; TCRdb's version includes in-frame clones alone and lacks a portion of them. The sample holds roughly 640,000 clones, approximately 79% seen once. The specimen sequenced was memory CD4+ T cells sorted from blood. Every receptor here comes from a woman aged 25 to 39 in good health. The CDR3 runs from the conserved cysteine through the conserved F or W. Each record gives: CDR3 DNA, CDR3 protein, D gene, V gene, J gene, clone size. A D gene is named only where the DNA matches it firmly. The size field is filled for only some rows; it gives once, few, many or a size class.

TGTGCCAGCCTCAAGGGGGCTTCGGGTCGGGAGACCCAGTACTTC,CASLKGASGRETQYF,TRBD1,TRBV6-1,TRBJ2-5,.
TGTGCCAGCAGTTTATTGGGCGCCAGGGTGTGGTATTTT,CASSLLGARVWYF,.,TRBV28,TRBJ2-3,.
TGTGCCAGCAGTTTTGGACAGGGGGCTAGTCAGCCCCAGCATTTT,CASSFGQGASQPQHF,TRBD1,TRBV28,TRBJ1-5,.
TGCGCCAGCAGTAGGCCCAGCGGGGCACTCTACGAGCAGTACTTC,CASSRPSGALYEQYF,TRBD2,TRBV10-2,TRBJ2-7,.
TGTGCCAGCAGCCAAGGACAGGGTCTAGCCAAAAACATTCAGTACTTC,CASSQGQGLAKNIQYF,TRBD1,TRBV7-9,TRBJ2-4,.
TGTGCCAGCAGCTTAATGGGGGCCGGTGAAGCTTTCTTT,CASSLMGAGEAFF,.,TRBV7-3,TRBJ1-1,.
TGCGCCAGCAGCTTGGACGGGAGCGGCACCTACGAGCAGTACTTC,CASSLDGSGTYEQYF,.,TRBV5-1,TRBJ2-7,few
TGTGCCAGCAGTCAACTGGCCCGAAGCTCTGGAAACACCATATATTTT,CASSQLARSSGNTIYF,.,TRBV11-2,TRBJ1-3,.
TGTGCCAGCAGCTTAGCAGTGGACAGGGCTCACGAGCAGTACTTC,CASSLAVDRAHEQYF,TRBD1,TRBV7-2,TRBJ2-7,few
TGCGCCAGCGAACTAGCGGGAAATTACAATGAGCAGTTCTTC,CASELAGNYNEQFF,TRBD2,TRBV5-1,TRBJ2-1,.
TGTGCCAGCGACCGGGACATCGAAGATACGCAGTATTTT,CASDRDIEDTQYF,.,TRBV2,TRBJ2-3,.
TGTGCCAGCAGTTTCCGGGAGTCGGGGAACACTGAAGCTTTCTTT,CASSFRESGNTEAFF,.,TRBV27,TRBJ1-1,.
TGTGCCGGCGGGACAGGGTGGAATGAGCAGTTCTTC,CAGGTGWNEQFF,TRBD1,TRBV5-4,TRBJ2-1,.
TGTGCCAGCAGCCCAGGACTAGCGGGAGTATCAGATACGCAGTATTTT,CASSPGLAGVSDTQYF,TRBD2,TRBV7-9,TRBJ2-3,.
TGTGCCAGCAGCAAAGGGTGTGAGGTCAACTATGGCTACACCTTC,CASSKGCEVNYGYTF,.,TRBV21-1,TRBJ1-2,.
TGTGCCAGCAGTTCGGGACAGGGGGCGCGAAATAACTATGGCTACACCTTC,CASSSGQGARNNYGYTF,TRBD1,TRBV28,TRBJ1-2,.
TGTGCCAGCAGCCGGCGGGGTGAAAAACTGTTTTTT,CASSRRGEKLFF,.,TRBV5-6,TRBJ1-4,.
TGCGCCAGCAGCTTGGGTAGCGGGAGTGGAAACATTCAGTACTTC,CASSLGSGSGNIQYF,TRBD2,TRBV5-1,TRBJ2-4,few
TGCGCCAGCAGCTTGGTCGCTAGCGGGAAGACGGATACGCAGTATTTT,CASSLVASGKTDTQYF,TRBD2,TRBV5-1,TRBJ2-3,.
TGTGCCAGCAGCTTTGGGCTAGCGGGAGGGTACGAGCAGTACTTC,CASSFGLAGGYEQYF,TRBD2,TRBV7-2,TRBJ2-7,.
TGTGCCAGCAGCTTAGAGCGACTAAGCGGACTAGCGGGCCTACAAGAGACCCAGTACTTC,CASSLERLSGLAGLQETQYF,TRBD2,TRBV7-8,TRBJ2-5,.
TGCGCCAGCAGCTTCAGCCAGACAGAGAACACTGAAGCTTTCTTT,CASSFSQTENTEAFF,.,TRBV5-1,TRBJ1-1,.
TGTGCCAGCAGTTCGGAGTGGGGGTACCAAGAGACCCAGTACTTC,CASSSEWGYQETQYF,.,TRBV28,TRBJ2-5,.
TGTGCCAGCAGAGCTTCCTCGGGACAGCTGAACACTGAAGCTTTCTTT,CASRASSGQLNTEAFF,TRBD1,TRBV28,TRBJ1-1,.
TGCGCCAGCAGCTTGGACGACAGGGGACATCTGTTCTTC,CASSLDDRGHLFF,TRBD1,TRBV5-1,TRBJ2-1,.
TGTGCCAGCAGCGACCCCCGGGGCGGAGAAAGCCGCTACGAGCAGTACTTC,CASSDPRGGESRYEQYF,.,TRBV27,TRBJ2-7,.
TGTGCCAGCAGCTTATACTACAATGAGCAGTTCTTC,CASSLYYNEQFF,.,TRBV7-2,TRBJ2-1,.
TGTGCCAGTAGTATCTGGCAGGGACAGAACACTGAAGCTTTCTTT,CASSIWQGQNTEAFF,.,TRBV19,TRBJ1-1,once
TGTGCCAGCAGCTTAGTCGGGGGGTGGTCCTACGAGCAGTACTTC,CASSLVGGWSYEQYF,TRBD2,TRBV7-8,TRBJ2-7,.
TGCGCCAGCAGCTTGGCTCAGCAGAACACCGGGGAGCTGTTTTTT,CASSLAQQNTGELFF,.,TRBV5-1,TRBJ2-2,.
TGTGCCAGCAAGTCAACGGAGTCTGGGGGCTACACCTTC,CASKSTESGGYTF,.,TRBV2,TRBJ1-2,.
TGCGCCAGCAGCCCACGAAACTCCGGGGGGATGGAAAAACTGTTTTTT,CASSPRNSGGMEKLFF,.,TRBV5-1,TRBJ1-4,many
TGTGCCAGTAGGGGGGGGCCCACTGGTATGAACACTGAAGCTTTCTTT,CASRGGPTGMNTEAFF,.,TRBV19,TRBJ1-1,.
TGCGCCAGCAGCTTCGCGGGAACAGGGATCACCGGGGAGCTGTTTTTT,CASSFAGTGITGELFF,.,TRBV5-1,TRBJ2-2,.
TGTGCCAGCACTAAGACTAGTGAAGGCAATGAGCAGTTCTTC,CASTKTSEGNEQFF,.,TRBV5-4,TRBJ2-1,.
TGCAGCGTTCGCTACCAGGGATCCACTGAAGCTTTCTTT,CSVRYQGSTEAFF,.,TRBV29-1,TRBJ1-1,.
TGTGCCAGTATTCATCGGGGGGCGAGCAATCAGCCCCAGCATTTT,CASIHRGASNQPQHF,.,TRBV19,TRBJ1-5,.
TGTGCCAGCAGCTTCTCTGGGGGTAGCGGGAGAAACAATGAGCAGTTCTTC,CASSFSGGSGRNNEQFF,TRBD2,TRBV7-8,TRBJ2-1,.
TGTGCCAGCTCGACAGGGGGAGCGAGGACTGAAGCTTTCTTT,CASSTGGARTEAFF,TRBD1,TRBV18,TRBJ1-1,.
TGTGCCAGCAGTCATACCTGGCAGGGGAGCAAAAACATTCAGTACTTC,CASSHTWQGSKNIQYF,.,TRBV27,TRBJ2-4,.
TGTGCCAGCAGCCCTCCGACGCCACAGGGGACACAAGAGACCCAGTACTTC,CASSPPTPQGTQETQYF,TRBD1,TRBV13,TRBJ2-5,.
TGTGCCGTGGCCTGGGGGGTTAAGAACACTGAAGCTTTCTTT,CAVAWGVKNTEAFF,.,TRBV10-3,TRBJ1-1,.
TGTGCCATCGTGGACAGGGGGCAAGAGACCCAGTACTTC,CAIVDRGQETQYF,TRBD1,TRBV6-5,TRBJ2-5,.
TGTGCCAGCAGCTTAGGAGGGACTAGCGGATTCTACGAGCAGTACTTC,CASSLGGTSGFYEQYF,TRBD2,TRBV7-2,TRBJ2-7,once
TGTGCCAGCAGCCCAGGACAGTTTAACACTGAAGCTTTCTTT,CASSPGQFNTEAFF,.,TRBV5-5,TRBJ1-1,.
TGTGCCAGCAGCCCACTGGACACTCCCTACGAGCAGTACTTC,CASSPLDTPYEQYF,.,TRBV5-6,TRBJ2-7,.
TGTGCCAGCTCACAAGGACAGGATAACTACAATGAGCAGTTCTTC,CASSQGQDNYNEQFF,TRBD1,TRBV18,TRBJ2-1,.
TGTGCCAGCAGTGAAGAGCTTGGGACTACACTTAGCACAGATACGCAGTATTTT,CASSEELGTTLSTDTQYF,TRBD2,TRBV25-1,TRBJ2-3,.
TGTGCCAGCAGCTTAGACGCGGGACAGGGGAACACTGAAGCTTTCTTT,CASSLDAGQGNTEAFF,TRBD1,TRBV7-9,TRBJ1-1,many
TGTGCCAGCAGCTTGGTCGGGACTAGCGGAACAGATACGCAGTATTTT,CASSLVGTSGTDTQYF,TRBD2,TRBV7-2,TRBJ2-3,.
TGTGCCAGCAGGCGACAGGTAGTAAATACGCAGTATTTT,CASRRQVVNTQYF,.,TRBV6-1,TRBJ2-3,.
TGTGCCACGCGGGACAGGGGGAACACCGGGGAGCTGTTTTTT,CATRDRGNTGELFF,TRBD1,TRBV19,TRBJ2-2,few
TGTGCCAGCGGAGACTCAGCGGTTAGCAATCAGCCCCAGCATTTT,CASGDSAVSNQPQHF,.,TRBV6-5,TRBJ1-5,.
TGTGCCACCAACTCCGGGACAGGGGGAGATACGCAGTATTTT,CATNSGTGGDTQYF,TRBD1,TRBV11-2,TRBJ2-3,.
TGCAGCTCCCAAAGCACAGATACGCAGTATTTT,CSSQSTDTQYF,.,TRBV29-1,TRBJ2-3,.
TGTGCCAGCAGCTTCACCGACAGCAACACTGAAGCTTTCTTT,CASSFTDSNTEAFF,.,TRBV7-9,TRBJ1-1,.
TGTGCCAGCAGCTTAGTTCCAGGGGATCATGAGCAGTTCTTC,CASSLVPGDHEQFF,.,TRBV7-7,TRBJ2-1,few
TGTGCCAGTAGTATAGCGAGCGGGAGTATAGACAATGAGCAGTTCTTC,CASSIASGSIDNEQFF,TRBD2,TRBV19,TRBJ2-1,.
TGTGCCAGCAGCTTAGTACCTAGCCCAGGGCTACGAGAGCAGTACTTC,CASSLVPSPGLREQYF,.,TRBV11-2,TRBJ2-7,once
TGTGCCAGCAGTCTGTACTACGAGAGCGAGCAGTACTTC,CASSLYYESEQYF,.,TRBV6-5,TRBJ2-7,.